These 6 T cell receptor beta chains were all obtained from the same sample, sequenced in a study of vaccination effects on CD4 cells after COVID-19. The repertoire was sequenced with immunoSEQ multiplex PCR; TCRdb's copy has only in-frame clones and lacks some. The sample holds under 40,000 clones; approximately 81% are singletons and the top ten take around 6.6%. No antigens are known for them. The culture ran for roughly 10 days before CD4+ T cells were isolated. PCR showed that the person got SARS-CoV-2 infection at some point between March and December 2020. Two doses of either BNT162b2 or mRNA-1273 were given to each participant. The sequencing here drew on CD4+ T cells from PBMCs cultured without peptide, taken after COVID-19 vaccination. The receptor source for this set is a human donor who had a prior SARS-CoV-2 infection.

The CDR3 here is CASSLVAGQVVQYF. For the CDR3, the DNA is TGTGCCAGCAGCTTAGTCGCGGGTCAGGTTGTGCAGTACTTC. This chain joins TRBV11-2 and TRBJ2-7; tentatively, D is TRBD2 (5 bases). This CDR3 region has 14 residues. From germline, CDR1 is SGHAT and CDR2 FQNNGV. V gave up 1 base and J gave up 9 bases, with 16 bases separating them.

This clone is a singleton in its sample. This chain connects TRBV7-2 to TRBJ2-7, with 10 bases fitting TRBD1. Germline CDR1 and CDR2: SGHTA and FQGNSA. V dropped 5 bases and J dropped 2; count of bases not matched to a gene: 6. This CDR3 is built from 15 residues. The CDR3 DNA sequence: TGTGCCAGCAGCCGCACCGGGACAGGGGCCTACGAGCAGTACTTC. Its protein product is CASSRTGTGAYEQYF.

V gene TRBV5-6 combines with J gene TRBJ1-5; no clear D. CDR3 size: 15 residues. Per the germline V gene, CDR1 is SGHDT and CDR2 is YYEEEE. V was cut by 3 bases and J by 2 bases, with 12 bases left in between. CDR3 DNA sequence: TGTGCCAGCAGCTCGGACCCTTTTGGCAATCAGCCCCAGCATTTT. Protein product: CASSSDPFGNQPQHF. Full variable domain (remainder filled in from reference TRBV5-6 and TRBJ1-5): DAGVTQSPTHLIKTRGQQVTLRCSPKSGHDTVSWYQQALGQGPQFIFQYYEEEERQRGNFPDRFSGHQFPNYSSELNVNALLLGDSALYLCASSSDPFGNQPQHFGDGTRLSIL.

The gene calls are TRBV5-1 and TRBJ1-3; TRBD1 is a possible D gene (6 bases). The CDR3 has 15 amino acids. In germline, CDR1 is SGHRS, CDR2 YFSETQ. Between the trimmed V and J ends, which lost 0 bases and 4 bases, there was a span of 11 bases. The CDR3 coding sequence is TGCGCCAGCAGCTTGGCCGGGACACCAGGAAACACCATATATTTT. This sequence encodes CASSLAGTPGNTIYF.

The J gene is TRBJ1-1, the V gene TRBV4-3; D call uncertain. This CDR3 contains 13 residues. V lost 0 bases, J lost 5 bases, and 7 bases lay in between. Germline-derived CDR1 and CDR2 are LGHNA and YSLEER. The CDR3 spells CASSQDFETEAFF. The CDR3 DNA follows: TGCGCCAGCAGCCAAGACTTCGAGACTGAAGCTTTCTTT.

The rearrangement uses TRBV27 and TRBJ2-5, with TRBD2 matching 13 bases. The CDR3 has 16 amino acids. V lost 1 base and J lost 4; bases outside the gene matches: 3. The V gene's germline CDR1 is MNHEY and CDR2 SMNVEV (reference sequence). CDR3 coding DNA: TGTGCCAGCAGTTTATTAGGGACTAGCGGGGTAGAGACCCAGTACTTC. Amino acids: CASSLLGTSGVETQYF.